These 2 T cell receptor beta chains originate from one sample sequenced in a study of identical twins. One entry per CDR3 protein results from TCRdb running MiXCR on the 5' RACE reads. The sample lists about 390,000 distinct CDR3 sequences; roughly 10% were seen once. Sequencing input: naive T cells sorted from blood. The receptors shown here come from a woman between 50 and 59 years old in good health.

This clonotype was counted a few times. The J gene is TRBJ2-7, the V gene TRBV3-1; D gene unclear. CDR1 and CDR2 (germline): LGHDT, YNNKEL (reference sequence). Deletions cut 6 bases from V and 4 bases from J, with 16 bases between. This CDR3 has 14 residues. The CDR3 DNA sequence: TGTGCCAGCAGTCGACTCGGCGGAACATACGAGCAGTACTTC. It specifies CASSRLGGTYEQYF.

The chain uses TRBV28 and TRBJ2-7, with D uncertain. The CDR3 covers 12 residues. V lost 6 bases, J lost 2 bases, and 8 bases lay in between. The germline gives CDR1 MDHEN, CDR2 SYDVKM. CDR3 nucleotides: TGTGCCAGCAGGTCGGTTCCCTACGAGCAGTACTTC. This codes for CASRSVPYEQYF.